What follows is one T cell receptor (beta chain) and its context. This specimen belongs to a study of cytomegalovirus exposure and HLA in healthy donors. The PCR used 60 Vbeta and 13 Jbeta primers. TCRdb's table, derived via immunoSEQ multiplex PCR, lists solely in-frame clones and lacks some. This table has 45,000 to 65,000 clones, 70% to 85% appearing once. The specimen was PBMCs. The source is a woman in her thirties or forties in good health and CMV-seropositive.

The CDR3 spells CASSYKDRGKELFF. CDR3 DNA: TGTGCCAGCAGTTACAAGGACAGGGGGAAGGAACTGTTTTTT. The chain uses TRBV6-6 and TRBJ1-4, with 10 bases aligning to TRBD1. The ends lost 2 bases at V and 12 bases at J; junction bases unmatched: 6. This CDR3 region has 14 residues. Germline loops: CDR1 MNHNY, CDR2 SVGAGI (reference sequence).